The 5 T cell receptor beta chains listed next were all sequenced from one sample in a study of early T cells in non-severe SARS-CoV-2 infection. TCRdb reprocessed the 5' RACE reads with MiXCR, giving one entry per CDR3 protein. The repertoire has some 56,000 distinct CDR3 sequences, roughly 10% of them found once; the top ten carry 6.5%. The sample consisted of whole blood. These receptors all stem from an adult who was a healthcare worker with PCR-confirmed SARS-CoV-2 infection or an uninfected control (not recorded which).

The CDR3 coding sequence is TGTGCCAGCAGCCTCCAGGGTCGGTCCTACGAGCAGTACTTC. Residues: CASSLQGRSYEQYF. The chain links TRBV7-6 to TRBJ2-7, with D perhaps TRBD1 (5 bases). Germline V gene data show CDR1 as SGHVS and CDR2 as FNYEAQ. Trimming took off 5 bases at V and 1 base at J, with 12 bases between the two ends. The CDR3 runs 14 residues.

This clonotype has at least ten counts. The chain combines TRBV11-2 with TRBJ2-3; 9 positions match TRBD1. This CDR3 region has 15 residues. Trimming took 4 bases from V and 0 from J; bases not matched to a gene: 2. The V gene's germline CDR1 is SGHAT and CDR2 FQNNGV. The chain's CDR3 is CASSYGTGSTDTQYF. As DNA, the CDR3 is TGTGCCAGCAGCTACGGGACAGGGAGCACAGATACGCAGTATTTT.

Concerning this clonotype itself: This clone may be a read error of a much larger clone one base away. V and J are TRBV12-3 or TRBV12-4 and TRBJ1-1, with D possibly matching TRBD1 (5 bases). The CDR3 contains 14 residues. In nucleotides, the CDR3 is TGTGCGACTTCCGACCCAGGGTTGATGACTGAAGCTATCTTT. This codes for CATSDPGLMTEAIF.

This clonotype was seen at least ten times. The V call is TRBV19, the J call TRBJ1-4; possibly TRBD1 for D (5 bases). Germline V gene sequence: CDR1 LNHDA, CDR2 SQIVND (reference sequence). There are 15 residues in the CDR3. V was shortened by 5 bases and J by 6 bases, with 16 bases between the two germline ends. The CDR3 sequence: CASSPARQGDEKLFF. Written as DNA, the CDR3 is TGTGCCAGTAGTCCGGCGCGGCAGGGTGATGAAAAACTGTTTTTT.

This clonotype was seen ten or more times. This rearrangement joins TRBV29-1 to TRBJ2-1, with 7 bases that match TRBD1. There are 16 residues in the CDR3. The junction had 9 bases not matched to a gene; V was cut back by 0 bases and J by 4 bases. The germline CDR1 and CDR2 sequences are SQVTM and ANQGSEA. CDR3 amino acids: CSVEDPTGNQYNEQFF. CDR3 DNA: TGCAGCGTTGAAGATCCGACAGGGAATCAGTACAATGAGCAGTTCTTC.